This TCR beta chain came from a study of blood T cell repertoires in COVID-19. CDR3 length: 14 residues. Germline assignment: CDR1 LNHDA and CDR2 SQIVND (reference sequence). Trimming shortened V by 7 bases and J by 1 base, and 11 bases separated the two germline ends. Per the original data handling: Amplified reference gene primers provided the basis for estimating nucleated cell counts. Assay used: immunoSEQ multiplex PCR; TCRdb lists only in-frame clones, some missing. That table is the source of V, J and clone size, and D and trimming were worked out from the DNA. The table has fewer than 15,000 clones, 60% to 80% seen once.

This TCR derives from a human donor in a cohort sampled during active COVID-19. Sequenced: peripheral blood. V gene TRBV19 combines with J gene TRBJ2-1; tentatively, D is TRBD1 (5 bases). The CDR3 is CASKVPGSYNEQFF. In nucleotides, the CDR3 is TGTGCCAGTAAGGTTCCAGGGTCCTACAATGAGCAGTTCTTC.